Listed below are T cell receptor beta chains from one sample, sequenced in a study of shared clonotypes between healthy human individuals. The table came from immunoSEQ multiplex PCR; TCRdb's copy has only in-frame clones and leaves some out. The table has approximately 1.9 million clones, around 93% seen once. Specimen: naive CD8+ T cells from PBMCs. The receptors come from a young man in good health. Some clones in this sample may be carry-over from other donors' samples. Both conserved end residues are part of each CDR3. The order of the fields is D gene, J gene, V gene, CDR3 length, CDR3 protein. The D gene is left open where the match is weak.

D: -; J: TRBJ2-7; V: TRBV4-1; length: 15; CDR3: CASSHPKGGTYEQYF
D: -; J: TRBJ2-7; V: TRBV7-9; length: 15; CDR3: CASSPSVGTIYEQYF
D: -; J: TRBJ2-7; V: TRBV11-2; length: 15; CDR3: CASSLGVGATDEQYF
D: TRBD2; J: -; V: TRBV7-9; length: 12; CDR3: CASSPGGYEQYF
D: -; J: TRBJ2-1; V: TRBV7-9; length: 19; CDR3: CASSYPTAGGQKPYNEQFF
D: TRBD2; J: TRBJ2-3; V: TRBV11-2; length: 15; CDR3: CASRTPSGSQDTQYF
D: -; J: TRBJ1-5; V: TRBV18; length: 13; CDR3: CASSAGPLEPQHF
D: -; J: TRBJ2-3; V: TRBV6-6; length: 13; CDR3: CASMHPPVVTQYF
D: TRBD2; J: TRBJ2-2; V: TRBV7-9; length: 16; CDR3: CASSSLAGGPSGELFF
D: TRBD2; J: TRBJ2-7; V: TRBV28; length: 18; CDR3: CASSSHGTSGRSSYEQYF
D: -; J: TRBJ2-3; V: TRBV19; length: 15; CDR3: CASRGSAPSTDTQYF